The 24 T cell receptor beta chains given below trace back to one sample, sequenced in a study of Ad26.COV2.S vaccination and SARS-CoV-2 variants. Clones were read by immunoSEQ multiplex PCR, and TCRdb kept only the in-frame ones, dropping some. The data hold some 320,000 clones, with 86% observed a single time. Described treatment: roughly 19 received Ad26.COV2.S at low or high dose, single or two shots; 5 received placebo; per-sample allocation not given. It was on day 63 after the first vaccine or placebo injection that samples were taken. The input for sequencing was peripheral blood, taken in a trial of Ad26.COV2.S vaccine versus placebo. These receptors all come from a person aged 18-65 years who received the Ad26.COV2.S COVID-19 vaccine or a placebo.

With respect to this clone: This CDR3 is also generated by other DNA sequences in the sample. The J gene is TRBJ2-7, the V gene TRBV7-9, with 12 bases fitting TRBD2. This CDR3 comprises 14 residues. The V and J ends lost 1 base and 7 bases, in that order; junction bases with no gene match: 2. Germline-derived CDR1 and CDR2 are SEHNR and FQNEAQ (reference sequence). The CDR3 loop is CASSLGLAGDEQYF. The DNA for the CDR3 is TGTGCCAGCAGCTTAGGACTAGCGGGGGATGAGCAGTACTTC.

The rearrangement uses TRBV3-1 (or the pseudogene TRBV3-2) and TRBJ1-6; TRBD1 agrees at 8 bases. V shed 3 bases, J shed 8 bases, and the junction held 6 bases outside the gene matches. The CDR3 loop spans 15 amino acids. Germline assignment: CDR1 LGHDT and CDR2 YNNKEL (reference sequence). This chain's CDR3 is CASSQDRVLDSPLHF. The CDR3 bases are TGTGCCAGCAGCCAGGACAGGGTTCTGGATTCACCCCTCCACTTT.

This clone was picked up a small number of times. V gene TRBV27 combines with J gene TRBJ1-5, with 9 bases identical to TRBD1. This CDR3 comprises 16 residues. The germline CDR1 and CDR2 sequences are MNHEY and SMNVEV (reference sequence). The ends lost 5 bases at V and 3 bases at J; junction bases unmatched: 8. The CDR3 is CASSPLTGGLNQPQHF. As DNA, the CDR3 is TGTGCCAGCAGTCCCCTGACAGGGGGGCTCAATCAGCCCCAGCATTTT.

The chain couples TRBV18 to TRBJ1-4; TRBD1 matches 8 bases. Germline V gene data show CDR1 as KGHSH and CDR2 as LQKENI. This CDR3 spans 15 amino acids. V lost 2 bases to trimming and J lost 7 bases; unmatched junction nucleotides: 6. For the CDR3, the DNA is TGTGCCAGCTCACCATCCCAGGGGGCTGTTGAAAAACTGTTTTTT. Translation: CASSPSQGAVEKLFF.

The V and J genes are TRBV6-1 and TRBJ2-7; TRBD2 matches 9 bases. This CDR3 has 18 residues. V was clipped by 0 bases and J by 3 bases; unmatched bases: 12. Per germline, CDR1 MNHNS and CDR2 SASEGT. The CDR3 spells CASSEAVAGASRHYEQYF. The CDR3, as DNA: TGTGCCAGCAGTGAAGCGGTAGCGGGGGCTTCTCGACACTACGAGCAGTACTTC.

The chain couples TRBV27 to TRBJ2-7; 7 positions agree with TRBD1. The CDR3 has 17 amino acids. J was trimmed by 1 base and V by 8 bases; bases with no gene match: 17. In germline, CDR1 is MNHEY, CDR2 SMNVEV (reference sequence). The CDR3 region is CASSRWNRGATSYEQYF. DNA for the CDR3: TGTGCCAGCTCGAGATGGAACAGGGGCGCGACTTCCTACGAGCAGTACTTC.

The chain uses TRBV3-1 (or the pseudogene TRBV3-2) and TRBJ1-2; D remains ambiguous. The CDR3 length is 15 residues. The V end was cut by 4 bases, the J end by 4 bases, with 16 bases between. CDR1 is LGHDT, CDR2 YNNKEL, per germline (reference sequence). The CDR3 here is CASSPTHDGTYGYTF. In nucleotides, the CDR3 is TGTGCCAGCAGCCCAACGCACGATGGAACCTATGGCTACACCTTC.

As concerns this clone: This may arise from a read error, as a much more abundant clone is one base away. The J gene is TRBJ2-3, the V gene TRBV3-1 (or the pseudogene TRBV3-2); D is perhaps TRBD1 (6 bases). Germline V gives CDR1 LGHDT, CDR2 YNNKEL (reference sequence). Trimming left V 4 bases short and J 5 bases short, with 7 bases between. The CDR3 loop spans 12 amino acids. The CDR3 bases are TGTGCCAGCAGCCCCAGGGGAGATACGCAGTATTTT. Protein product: CASSPRGDTQYF.

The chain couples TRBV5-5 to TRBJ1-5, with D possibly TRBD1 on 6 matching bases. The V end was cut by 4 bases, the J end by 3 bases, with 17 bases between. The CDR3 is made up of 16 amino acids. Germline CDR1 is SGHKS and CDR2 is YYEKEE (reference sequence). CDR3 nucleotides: TGTGCCAGCAGCCCGACGGACAGCCCTAACAATCAGCCCCAGCATTTT. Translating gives CASSPTDSPNNQPQHF.

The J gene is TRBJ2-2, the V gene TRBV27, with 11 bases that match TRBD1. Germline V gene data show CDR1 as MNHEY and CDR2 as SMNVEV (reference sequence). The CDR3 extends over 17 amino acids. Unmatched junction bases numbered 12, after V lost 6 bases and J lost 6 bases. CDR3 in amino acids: CASRRRGQGALAGELFF. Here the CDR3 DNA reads TGTGCCAGCAGAAGGAGAGGACAGGGGGCGCTAGCCGGGGAGCTGTTTTTT.

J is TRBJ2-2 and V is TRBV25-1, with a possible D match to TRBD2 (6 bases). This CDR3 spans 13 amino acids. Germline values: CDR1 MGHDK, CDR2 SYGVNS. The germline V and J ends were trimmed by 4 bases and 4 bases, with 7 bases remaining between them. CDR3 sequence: CASSGRGTGELFF. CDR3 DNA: TGTGCCAGCAGTGGGCGGGGCACCGGGGAGCTGTTTTTT.

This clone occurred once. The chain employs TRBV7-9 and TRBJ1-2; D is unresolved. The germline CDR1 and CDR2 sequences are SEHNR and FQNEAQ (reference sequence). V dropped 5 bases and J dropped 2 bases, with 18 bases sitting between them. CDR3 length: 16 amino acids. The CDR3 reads CASSLTTSDPNYGYTF. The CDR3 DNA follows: TGTGCCAGCAGCCTCACGACGTCGGACCCCAACTATGGCTACACCTTC. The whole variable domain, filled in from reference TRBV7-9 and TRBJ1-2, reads DTGVSQNPRHKITKRGQNVTFRCDPISEHNRLYWYRQTLGQGPEFLTYFQNEAQLEKSRLLSDRFSAERPKGSFSTLEIQRTEQGDSAMYLCASSLTTSDPNYGYTFGSGTRLTVV.

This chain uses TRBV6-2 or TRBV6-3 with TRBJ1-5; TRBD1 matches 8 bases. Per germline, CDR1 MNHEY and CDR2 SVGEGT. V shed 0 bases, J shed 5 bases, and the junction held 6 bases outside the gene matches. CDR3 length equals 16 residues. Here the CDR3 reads CASSYSRDRGDQPQHF. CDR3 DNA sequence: TGTGCCAGCAGTTACTCGAGAGACAGGGGTGATCAGCCCCAGCATTTT.

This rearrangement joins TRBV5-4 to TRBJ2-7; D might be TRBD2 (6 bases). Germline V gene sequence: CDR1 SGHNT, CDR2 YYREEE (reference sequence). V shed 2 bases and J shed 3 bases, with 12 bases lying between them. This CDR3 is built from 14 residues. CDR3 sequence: CASSFGAGSYEQYF. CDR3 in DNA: TGTGCCAGCAGCTTCGGTGCGGGGAGCTACGAGCAGTACTTC.

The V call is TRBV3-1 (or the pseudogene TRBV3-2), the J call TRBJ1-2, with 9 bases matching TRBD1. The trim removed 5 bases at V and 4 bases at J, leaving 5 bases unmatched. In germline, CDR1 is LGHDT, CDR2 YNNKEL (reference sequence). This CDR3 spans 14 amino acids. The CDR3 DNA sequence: TGTGCCAGCAGCGACCGGGACAGGGTCTATGGCTACACCTTC. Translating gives CASSDRDRVYGYTF.

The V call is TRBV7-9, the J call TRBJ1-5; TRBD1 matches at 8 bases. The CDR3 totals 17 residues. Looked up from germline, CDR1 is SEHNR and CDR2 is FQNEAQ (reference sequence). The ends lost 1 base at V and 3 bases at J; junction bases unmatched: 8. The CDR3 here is CASSLGAGTGPNQPQHF. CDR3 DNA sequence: TGTGCCAGCAGCTTAGGCGCCGGGACAGGCCCCAATCAGCCCCAGCATTTT.

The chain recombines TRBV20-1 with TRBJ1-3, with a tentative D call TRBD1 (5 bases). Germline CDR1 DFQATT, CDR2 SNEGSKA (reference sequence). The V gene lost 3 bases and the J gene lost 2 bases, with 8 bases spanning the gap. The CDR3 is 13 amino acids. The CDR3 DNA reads TGCAGTGCTAGTGGGGGACCTGGAAACACCATATATTTT. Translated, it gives CSASGGPGNTIYF.

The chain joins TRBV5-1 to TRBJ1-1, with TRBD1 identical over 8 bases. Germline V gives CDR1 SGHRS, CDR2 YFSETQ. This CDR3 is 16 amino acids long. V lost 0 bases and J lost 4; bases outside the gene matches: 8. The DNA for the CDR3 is TGCGCCAGCAGCTTGGGAGTCAGGGGGCCGGCCACTGAAGCTTTCTTT. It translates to CASSLGVRGPATEAFF.

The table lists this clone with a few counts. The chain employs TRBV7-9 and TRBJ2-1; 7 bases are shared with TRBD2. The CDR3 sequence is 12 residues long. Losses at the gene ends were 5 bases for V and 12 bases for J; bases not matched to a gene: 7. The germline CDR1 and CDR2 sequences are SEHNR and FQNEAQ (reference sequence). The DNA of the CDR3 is TGTGCCAGCAGCAAAGAACTAGCGCCGCAGTTCTTC. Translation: CASSKELAPQFF.

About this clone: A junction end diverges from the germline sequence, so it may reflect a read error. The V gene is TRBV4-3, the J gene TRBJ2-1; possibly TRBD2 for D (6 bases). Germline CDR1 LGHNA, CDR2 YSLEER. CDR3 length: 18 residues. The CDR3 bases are TGCACCAGCAGCCAAGAGGAGTCAGGAGGGATGGGCTACAATGAGCAGTTCTTC. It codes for CTSSQEESGGMGYNEQFF.

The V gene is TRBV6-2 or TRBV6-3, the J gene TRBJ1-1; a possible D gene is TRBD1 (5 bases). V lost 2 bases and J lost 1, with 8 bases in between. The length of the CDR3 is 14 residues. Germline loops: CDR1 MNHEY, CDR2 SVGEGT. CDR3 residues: CASSYVGPNTEAFF. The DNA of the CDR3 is TGTGCCAGCAGTTACGTGGGGCCGAACACTGAAGCTTTCTTT.

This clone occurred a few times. The CDR3 region has the DNA TGTGCCAGCAGTTCACAGGGAGAGCAGTACTTC. This sequence encodes CASSSQGEQYF. The V call is TRBV2, the J call TRBJ2-7; D is perhaps TRBD1 (6 bases). Trimming shortened V by 5 bases and J by 7 bases, and 9 bases separated the two germline ends. Germline assignment: CDR1 SNHLY and CDR2 FYNNEI. The CDR3 contains 11 residues. The full variable domain, completed using reference TRBV2 and TRBJ2-7, is EPEVTQTPSHQVTQMGQEVILRCVPISNHLYFYWYRQILGQKVEFLVSFYNNEISEKSEIFDDQFSVERPDGSNFTLKIRSTKLEDSAMYFCASSSQGEQYFGPGTRLTVT.

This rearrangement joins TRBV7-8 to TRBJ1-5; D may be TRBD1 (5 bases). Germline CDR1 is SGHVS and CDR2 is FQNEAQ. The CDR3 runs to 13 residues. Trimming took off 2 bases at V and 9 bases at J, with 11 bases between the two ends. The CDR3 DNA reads TGTGCCAGCAGCTTAAACATGCAGGGGCCCCAGCATTTT. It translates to CASSLNMQGPQHF.

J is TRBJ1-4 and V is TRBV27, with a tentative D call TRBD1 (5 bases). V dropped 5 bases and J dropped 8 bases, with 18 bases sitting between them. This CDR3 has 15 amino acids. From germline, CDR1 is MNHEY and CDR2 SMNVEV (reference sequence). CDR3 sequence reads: CASSPRDPGREKLFF. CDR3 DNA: TGTGCCAGCAGTCCAAGGGACCCCGGAAGGGAAAAACTGTTTTTT. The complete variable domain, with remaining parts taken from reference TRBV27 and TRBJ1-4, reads EAQVTQNPRYLITVTGKKLTVTCSQNMNHEYMSWYRQDPGLGLRQIYYSMNVEVTDKGDVPEGYKVSRKEKRNFPLILESPSPNQTSLYFCASSPRDPGREKLFFGSGTQLSVL.